The subject of this entry is one TCR beta chain. Its antigen is not known. The sample originates from a study of cytomegalovirus exposure and HLA in healthy donors. Study overall: There were just under 400 genotyped donors. Of these, roughly 80% fell in the genetic ancestry cluster associated with self-reported Caucasian donors. Overall study findings and caveats: Previous analysis showed most TCR beta V segments were productive about 90% or about 30% of the time.

Per germline, CDR1 SGHDT and CDR2 YYEEEE. V shed 2 bases and J shed 2 bases, with 13 bases lying between them. The CDR3 runs 15 residues. Primers for the PCR totalled 60 Vbeta and 13 Jbeta. Clones were read by immunoSEQ multiplex PCR, and TCRdb kept only the in-frame ones, dropping some. The data hold about 210,000 clones, with just under 80% observed a single time. Sequencing used PBMCs. The receptor was derived from a boy younger than 18 in good health and CMV-seronegative. The chain combines TRBV5-6 with TRBJ1-1, with D tentatively TRBD1 (5 bases). CDR3 DNA: TGTGCCAGCAGCTTACCTCAGGGCCTAAACACTGAAGCTTTCTTT. Amino acids: CASSLPQGLNTEAFF.